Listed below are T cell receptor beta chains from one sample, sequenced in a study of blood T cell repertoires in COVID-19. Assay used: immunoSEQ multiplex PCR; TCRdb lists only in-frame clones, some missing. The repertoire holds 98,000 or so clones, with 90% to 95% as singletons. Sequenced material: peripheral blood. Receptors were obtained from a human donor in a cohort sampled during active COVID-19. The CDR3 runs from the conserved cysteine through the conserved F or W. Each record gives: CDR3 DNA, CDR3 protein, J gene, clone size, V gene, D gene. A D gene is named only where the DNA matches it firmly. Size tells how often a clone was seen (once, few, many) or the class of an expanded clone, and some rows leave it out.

CDR3nt: TGTGCCAGCAGCTTAACTACTACAGGGGGGATAGGAGCCAAAAACATTCAGTACTTC
CDR3aa: CASSLTTTGGIGAKNIQYF
j_gene: TRBJ2-4
abundance: -
v_gene: TRBV7-9
d_gene: TRBD1

CDR3nt: TGTGCCAGCAGCCCCACTCGGTCGGGGCAGTTCTTC
CDR3aa: CASSPTRSGQFF
j_gene: TRBJ2-1
abundance: -
v_gene: TRBV12-3/TRBV12-4
d_gene: -

CDR3nt: TGCGCCAGCAGCTACCGGGCGGGAAACTATGGCTACACCTTC
CDR3aa: CASSYRAGNYGYTF
j_gene: TRBJ1-2
abundance: -
v_gene: TRBV4-1
d_gene: -

CDR3nt: TGTGCCAGCAGTGTTGACAGCCAATCCTCTGGAAACACCATATATTTT
CDR3aa: CASSVDSQSSGNTIYF
j_gene: TRBJ1-3
abundance: -
v_gene: TRBV2
d_gene: -

CDR3nt: TGTGCCAGCAGTTTTTGGGGGGGGAGGAACACTGAAGCTTTCTTT
CDR3aa: CASSFWGGRNTEAFF
j_gene: TRBJ1-1
abundance: -
v_gene: TRBV28
d_gene: -

CDR3nt: TGTGCCAGCACAGGGTTACCTAGCGAGCAGTACTTC
CDR3aa: CASTGLPSEQYF
j_gene: TRBJ2-7
abundance: -
v_gene: TRBV6-6
d_gene: -

CDR3nt: TGTGCCACCAGCAGAGAGCGACTAGAGGGGTACAATGAGCAGTTCTTC
CDR3aa: CATSRERLEGYNEQFF
j_gene: TRBJ2-1
abundance: -
v_gene: TRBV15
d_gene: -

CDR3nt: TGTGCCAGTAGTAGTAATAGCGGGGGGGGCCAAGAGACCCAGTACTTC
CDR3aa: CASSSNSGGGQETQYF
j_gene: TRBJ2-5
abundance: -
v_gene: TRBV19
d_gene: TRBD2

CDR3nt: TGTGCCAGCAGCTTAGCGTCCCTAACTAATGAAAAACTGTTTTTT
CDR3aa: CASSLASLTNEKLFF
j_gene: TRBJ1-4
abundance: -
v_gene: TRBV7-9
d_gene: -

CDR3nt: TGTGCCAGCAGCCAAGATAGTCGACTAGCGGGCGCCTACAATGAGCAGTTCTTC
CDR3aa: CASSQDSRLAGAYNEQFF
j_gene: TRBJ2-1
abundance: once
v_gene: TRBV3-1/TRBV3-2
d_gene: TRBD2

CDR3nt: TGTGCCAGCAGCTTCGGGGGGCTGAACACTGAAGCTTTCTTT
CDR3aa: CASSFGGLNTEAFF
j_gene: TRBJ1-1
abundance: -
v_gene: TRBV12-1
d_gene: -

CDR3nt: TGCGCCAGCAGCTCGGGGACAGACCATGGCTACACCTTC
CDR3aa: CASSSGTDHGYTF
j_gene: TRBJ1-2
abundance: -
v_gene: TRBV5-1
d_gene: TRBD1

CDR3nt: TGTGCCAGCAGTTCTACCTGGACAGGGGGCCATCAGCCCCAGCATTTT
CDR3aa: CASSSTWTGGHQPQHF
j_gene: TRBJ1-5
abundance: -
v_gene: TRBV27
d_gene: TRBD1